This TCR beta chain was sequenced in a study of T cells after posttransplantation cyclophosphamide. Study observations and caveats: TRB overlap between skin or GI tissue T cells and blood was limited.

This clone was seen at least ten times. Its antigen is not identified. With 4 bases clipped from V and 3 bases from J, the junction kept 5 bases outside the gene matches. CDR1 and CDR2 (germline): MGHRA, YSYEKL. There are 16 residues in the CDR3. TCRdb keeps only in-frame clones here, not all; method: immunoSEQ multiplex PCR. The sample is made up of about 38,000 clones, none counted only once. The chain combines TRBV4-1 with TRBJ2-2; 10 bases match TRBD1. The sample was PBMCs. The TCR sequence derives from a man aged 50 or older in good health, CMV-negative, and a related stem cell transplant donor. CDR3 sequence: CASSPVTGGDTGELFF. In nucleotides, the CDR3 is TGCGCCAGCAGCCCCGTGACAGGGGGCGACACCGGGGAGCTGTTTTTT.